These T cell receptor beta chains were read from a single sample in a study of blood T cell repertoires in COVID-19. Repertoires were generated with immunoSEQ multiplex PCR, while TCRdb's copy carries only in-frame clones and drops some. Of roughly 99,000 clones in the sample, about 89% were seen once. The sequenced material came from peripheral blood. The source of these receptors is a man in his forties with active or convalescent COVID-19. Each CDR3 is given with its conserved first and last residue.

>TRBV11-2
CASTGQGLRNTIYF
>TRBV7-9
CASSLYRGGADEQYF
>TRBV6-2/TRBV6-3
CASSYPTGAGTGELFF
>TRBV11-2
CASSLYLFEQYF
>TRBV11-2
CASSPGQGLRKLFF
>TRBV19
CASSIGGGTGELFF
>TRBV4-2
CASSQDRADDEQYF
>TRBV11-2
CASSSRQAYEQYF
>TRBV30
CAWSSGLAGELFF
>TRBV7-3
CASSLAGPYEQYF
>TRBV7-2
CASSIDSLYGYTF
>TRBV5-1
CASSQPPGVEQFF
>TRBV6-5
CASSYESQGRYGYTF
>TRBV3-1/TRBV3-2
CASSQDVAGELFF
>TRBV2
CASSRANTGELFF
>TRBV18
CASSPPLERPVLSGYTF
>TRBV29-1
CSVVASSYNEQFF
>TRBV28
CASSLMSSGSRRTQYF